The sequence of this T cell receptor (beta chain) was determined in a study of blood T cells in healthy people across ages. General study points: As age increased, TCR beta diversity per million T cells fell in a roughly linear fashion.

Researchers report isolating at least 6 million PBMCs per sample. The authors extracted at least 6 micrograms of total RNA per sample. As regards this clonotype: Its antigen remains unknown.

A J-beta primer mix and a sample-barcoded 5' primer were used in a second PCR of roughly 6 to 11 cycles. TCRdb independently ran MiXCR on the 5' RACE reads; one entry per CDR3 protein. The data show over 1.5 million distinct CDR3 sequences, with roughly 50% seen just once and approximately 2.1% held by the top ten. The sequence derives from a woman in her forties in good health. The sample was blood.

As DNA, the CDR3 is TGTGCCAGCAGCCAGGACCCCGGGACCCGCCCAGACAATGAGCAGTTCTTC. Its protein is CASSQDPGTRPDNEQFF. J is TRBJ2-1 and V is TRBV4-2; D is tentatively TRBD1 or TRBD2 (5 bases each). Germline V gene lookup returns CDR1 LGHNA and CDR2 YNFKEQ. The germline V and J ends were trimmed by 3 bases and 5 bases, with 20 bases remaining between them. CDR3 length: 17 amino acids.